A single sample gave rise to the 29 T cell receptor beta chains below, sequenced in a study of human thymus T cells. Corrective heart surgery yielded the resections from which the thymus tissue came. The table came from immunoSEQ multiplex PCR; TCRdb's copy has only in-frame clones and leaves some out. The table lists fewer than 85,000 clones, about 95% of them singletons. Sequencing was done on a sample of thymus tissue. Receptors were obtained from a girl under three years old with a congenital heart defect but otherwise immunologically healthy.

The rearrangement joins TRBV5-6 to TRBJ1-3, with 8 bases lining up with TRBD1. Germline loops: CDR1 SGHDT, CDR2 YYEEEE. V dropped 2 bases and J dropped 2; count of bases not matched to a gene: 12. The CDR3 is 18 amino acids. The CDR3 bases are TGTGCCAGCAGCTTTTCCCGTACAGGGGGACTTACTGGAAACACCATATATTTT. Residues: CASSFSRTGGLTGNTIYF. Looking up the rest from reference TRBV5-6 and TRBJ1-3 gives the full variable domain: DAGVTQSPTHLIKTRGQQVTLRCSPKSGHDTVSWYQQALGQGPQFIFQYYEEEERQRGNFPDRFSGHQFPNYSSELNVNALLLGDSALYLCASSFSRTGGLTGNTIYFGEGSWLTVV.

The chain is built from TRBV28 and TRBJ2-7; 7 bases align to TRBD2. The V gene end was trimmed by 5 bases and the J gene end by 2 bases; junction bases not matched to a gene: 9. The CDR3 covers 15 residues. From germline, CDR1 is MDHEN and CDR2 SYDVKM. The CDR3 bases are TGTGCCAGCAGTGCTTCAATGGCGGGAGCCTACGAGCAGTACTTC. This sequence encodes CASSASMAGAYEQYF.

This clone appeared a single time. V is TRBV28 and J is TRBJ1-1, with D unresolved. Trimming left V 5 bases short and J 3 bases short, with 16 bases between. The length of the CDR3 is 15 residues. CDR1 and CDR2 from the germline V gene are MDHEN and SYDVKM. CDR3 amino acids: CASSPSFDTDTEAFF. DNA of the CDR3: TGTGCCAGCAGTCCCTCCTTCGACACAGACACTGAAGCTTTCTTT. The full variable domain, rest sourced from reference TRBV28 and TRBJ1-1, is DVKVTQSSRYLVKRTGEKVFLECVQDMDHENMFWYRQDPGLGLRLIYFSYDVKMKEKGDIPEGYSVSREKKERFSLILESASTNQTSMYLCASSPSFDTDTEAFFGQGTRLTVV.

This chain links TRBV28 with TRBJ1-2; tentatively, D is TRBD1 (6 bases). This CDR3 region has 17 residues. Germline lookup yields CDR1 MDHEN and CDR2 SYDVKM. Trimming took off 1 base at V and 4 bases at J, with 19 bases between the two ends. The CDR3 sequence is CASSLYPKRGGPYGYTF. The CDR3 DNA sequence: TGTGCCAGCAGTTTATACCCAAAGAGAGGGGGTCCCTATGGCTACACCTTC.

The V gene is TRBV2, the J gene TRBJ2-1; TRBD1 matches 8 bases. The CDR3 totals 11 residues. Per the germline V gene, CDR1 is SNHLY and CDR2 is FYNNEI. V lost 6 bases, J lost 13 bases, and 5 bases stayed unmatched. CDR3 region: CASRTGDFQFF. CDR3 DNA sequence: TGTGCCAGCAGGACAGGGGACTTTCAGTTCTTC.

The rearrangement joins TRBV27 to TRBJ1-1, with 11 bases that match TRBD1. The CDR3 sequence is 18 residues long. Germline loops: CDR1 MNHEY, CDR2 SMNVEV (reference sequence). V lost 2 bases to trimming and J lost 8 bases; unmatched junction nucleotides: 16. The CDR3 region has the DNA TGTGCCAGCAGTTTAAAGAGGGGGGGCGGACAGGGGGCTCCCGAAGCTTTCTTT. It is translated as CASSLKRGGGQGAPEAFF.

The CDR3 DNA is TGTGCCAGCAGCTTAAGGTGGGGGATGGGGTACGAGCAGTACTTC. Translating it yields CASSLRWGMGYEQYF. The chain links TRBV7-2 to TRBJ2-7; D could derive from TRBD1 or TRBD2 (5 bases each). Deletions cut 2 bases from V and 4 bases from J, with 15 bases between. Per the germline V gene, CDR1 is SGHTA and CDR2 is FQGNSA. The CDR3 length is 15 residues.

The genes are TRBV19 and TRBJ2-1; D remains unclear. This CDR3 region has 16 residues. The germline V and J ends were trimmed by 3 bases and 3 bases, with 15 bases remaining between them. Looked up from germline, CDR1 is LNHDA and CDR2 is SQIVND (reference sequence). CDR3 sequence: CASSIWPGPNYNEQFF. For the CDR3, the DNA is TGTGCCAGTAGTATCTGGCCCGGACCGAACTACAATGAGCAGTTCTTC.

The chain carries TRBV27 and TRBJ1-4; TRBD1 agrees at 8 bases. Germline values: CDR1 MNHEY, CDR2 SMNVEV (reference sequence). V trimming: 4 bases; J trimming: 8 bases; junction bases outside the gene matches: 9. The CDR3 loop spans 15 amino acids. The CDR3 protein is CASSSAGQEKEKLFF. The CDR3, as DNA: TGTGCCAGCAGTTCTGCGGGACAGGAGAAAGAAAAACTGTTTTTT.

V is TRBV4-2 and J is TRBJ1-1, with D hard to call. Germline V gene sequence: CDR1 LGHNA, CDR2 YNFKEQ. The CDR3 length is 17 residues. With 2 bases removed from V and 0 bases from J, the gap between germline ends came to 16 bases. The CDR3 DNA follows: TGTGCCAGCAGCCAAAGGCGATTGGAGGGATTGAACACTGAAGCTTTCTTT. It is translated as CASSQRRLEGLNTEAFF.

This chain uses TRBV28 with TRBJ2-5, with 8 bases lining up with TRBD1. Trimming removed 5 bases from V and 5 bases from J; junction bases left unmatched: 16. Germline V gene lookup returns CDR1 MDHEN and CDR2 SYDVKM. The CDR3 totals 17 residues. Here the CDR3 reads CASSLRTGHIKVETQYF. The CDR3 DNA reads TGTGCCAGCAGTCTACGGACAGGGCACATTAAAGTTGAGACCCAGTACTTC.

The genes are TRBV29-1 and TRBJ2-1; TRBD2 is a possible D gene (5 bases). Trimming shortened V by 7 bases and J by 5 bases, and 24 bases separated the two germline ends. CDR1 is SQVTM, CDR2 ANQGSEA, per germline. The CDR3 totals 16 residues. As DNA, the CDR3 is TGCAGCGCCTCGGGGTCGAGGAGTGTCCACCACAATGAGCAGTTCTTC. Residues: CSASGSRSVHHNEQFF.

V usage is TRBV7-6 and J usage is TRBJ2-6, with 12 bases fitting TRBD1. Germline trimming cut 5 bases from V and 2 bases from J; bases unmatched to any gene: 4. CDR1 is SGHVS and CDR2 is FNYEAQ in the germline V gene. This CDR3 has 17 amino acids. The CDR3 region has the DNA TGTGCCAGCAGCCACCGGGACAGGGGGCCTGGGGCCAACGTCCTGACTTTC. Translating it yields CASSHRDRGPGANVLTF.

This chain uses TRBV5-1 with TRBJ2-2; a possible D gene is TRBD2 (5 bases). Looked up from germline, CDR1 is SGHRS and CDR2 is YFSETQ. The CDR3 is 18 amino acids. The germline V and J ends were trimmed by 4 bases and 5 bases, with 24 bases remaining between them. The CDR3 DNA sequence: TGCGCCAGCAGCCTGTTTCGATCGGAGGTAGAGAAAACCGGGGAGCTGTTTTTT. It encodes CASSLFRSEVEKTGELFF.

The rearrangement joins TRBV5-1 to TRBJ2-1, with D unresolved. From germline, CDR1 is SGHRS and CDR2 YFSETQ. Trimming cost V 6 bases and J 10 bases, with 17 bases left between them. CDR3 length: 13 residues. CDR3 sequence reads: CASNSGEAREQFF. CDR3 coding DNA: TGCGCCAGCAACTCCGGAGAGGCCCGCGAGCAGTTCTTC.

The chain couples TRBV25-1 to TRBJ1-1; D is undetermined. V lost 2 bases, J lost 5 bases, and 15 bases lay in between. CDR3 length: 15 residues. Germline loops: CDR1 MGHDK, CDR2 SYGVNS. The CDR3 region has the DNA TGTGCCAGCAGTGAAAAAAGCCCCGGGAGGACTGAAGCTTTCTTT. Translating gives CASSEKSPGRTEAFF.

This chain links TRBV4-2 with TRBJ2-4, with 8 bases matching TRBD1. Germline values: CDR1 LGHNA, CDR2 YNFKEQ. There are 21 residues in the CDR3. J gave up 1 base and V 4 bases, and 21 bases lay outside the gene matches. The CDR3 reads CASSPGGPGTGEPGAKNIQYF. CDR3 nucleotide sequence: TGTGCCAGCAGCCCTGGGGGTCCCGGGACAGGCGAGCCGGGTGCCAAAAACATTCAGTACTTC.

The V gene is TRBV4-1, the J gene TRBJ2-3, with a weak D call TRBD2 (6 bases). The CDR3 extends over 18 amino acids. Germline CDR1 and CDR2: MGHRA and YSYEKL. The V and J ends lost 1 base and 2 bases respectively, with 19 bases between them. The CDR3 region is CASSQVGTPRKLTDTQYF. The CDR3 DNA is TGCGCCAGCAGCCAAGTCGGGACTCCCCGAAAGCTCACAGATACGCAGTATTTT.

This sequence joins TRBV11-2 and TRBJ2-3; 11 bases line up with TRBD2. The J segment lost 5 bases and the V segment lost 4 bases, leaving 11 bases of the junction unmatched. CDR1 is SGHAT, CDR2 FQNNGV, per germline. This CDR3 is built from 17 residues. CDR3 in amino acids: CASSCPSSGRKVDTQYF. DNA of the CDR3: TGTGCCAGCAGCTGCCCATCTAGCGGGAGGAAGGTAGATACGCAGTATTTT.

The chain links TRBV7-9 to TRBJ2-1, with 11 positions matching TRBD1. The CDR3 length is 14 residues. Per the germline V gene, CDR1 is SEHNR and CDR2 is FQNEAQ (reference sequence). Germline trimming cut 5 bases from V and 7 bases from J; bases unmatched to any gene: 4. CDR3 residues: CASSGQGAQNEQFF. CDR3 in DNA: TGTGCCAGCAGCGGACAGGGGGCGCAAAATGAGCAGTTCTTC.

The gene calls are TRBV14 and TRBJ2-7; tentatively, D is TRBD2 (6 bases). The CDR3 loop spans 17 amino acids. Germline V gene lookup returns CDR1 SGHDN and CDR2 FVKESK. V lost 3 bases, J lost 0 bases, and 18 bases lay in between. In nucleotides, the CDR3 is TGTGCCAGCAGCCAGACTATAGGCGGCGGGGCCTCCTACGAGCAGTACTTC. Protein: CASSQTIGGGASYEQYF.

V gene TRBV7-6 combines with J gene TRBJ2-1, with D perhaps matching TRBD2 (6 bases). This CDR3 is built from 16 residues. Germline V gene data show CDR1 as SGHVS and CDR2 as FNYEAQ. V dropped 2 bases and J dropped 3 bases, with 14 bases sitting between them. The chain's CDR3 is CASSLLVGRFYNEQFF. The DNA for the CDR3 is TGTGCCAGCAGCTTACTAGTGGGGAGGTTCTACAATGAGCAGTTCTTC. Variable domain in full (rest from reference TRBV7-6 and TRBJ2-1): GAGVSQSPRYKVTKRGQDVALRCDPISGHVSLYWYRQALGQGPEFLTYFNYEAQQDKSGLPNDRFSAERPEGSISTLTIQRTEQRDSAMYRCASSLLVGRFYNEQFFGPGTRLTVL.

The V and J genes are TRBV4-3 and TRBJ1-1; D gene ambiguous. CDR1 and CDR2 from the germline V gene are LGHNA and YSLEER. V was shortened by 6 bases and J by 2 bases, with 13 bases between the two germline ends. The CDR3 covers 14 residues. CDR3 sequence (DNA): TGCGCCAGCAGGGCAGCCACAGTAAACACTGAAGCTTTCTTT. Encoded protein: CASRAATVNTEAFF.

J is TRBJ2-5 and V is TRBV10-2; 7 bases are shared with TRBD1. CDR3 length: 13 amino acids. Germline V gene sequence: CDR1 WSHSY, CDR2 SAAADI. J gave up 5 bases and V 6 bases, and 6 bases lay outside the gene matches. The CDR3 region has the DNA TGCGCCAGCAGGAACCAGGGACAGGAGACCCAGTACTTC. This translates into CASRNQGQETQYF.

This chain links TRBV2 with TRBJ2-3; 7 bases match TRBD2. J was trimmed by 13 bases and V by 4 bases; bases with no gene match: 8. Germline V gene sequence: CDR1 SNHLY, CDR2 FYNNEI. The CDR3 has 12 residues. The CDR3 is CASSGSGHLEYF. CDR3 sequence (DNA): TGTGCCAGCAGTGGTAGCGGGCACCTGGAGTATTTT.

This clone came up once. The rearrangement links TRBV7-2 to TRBJ1-2, with unresolved D. Germline loops: CDR1 SGHTA, CDR2 FQGNSA. This CDR3 has 16 residues. Trimming stripped 1 base from V and 4 bases from J, with 16 bases between. Here the CDR3 DNA reads TGTGCCAGCAGCTTAGAGGTTCAGCCTTCCCCCTATGGCTACACCTTC. Protein sequence: CASSLEVQPSPYGYTF.

The chain carries TRBV5-1 and TRBJ2-7, with D possibly TRBD1 on 5 matching bases. The CDR3 totals 17 residues. The V gene's germline CDR1 is SGHRS and CDR2 YFSETQ. The V and J ends lost 4 bases and 2 bases respectively, with 22 bases between them. The CDR3 DNA follows: TGCGCCAGCAGCAGTATAAAAGGACACCTAAGCCCCTACGAGCAGTACTTC. Translating gives CASSSIKGHLSPYEQYF.

This chain uses TRBV6-4 with TRBJ2-7; D is perhaps TRBD1 (5 bases). The V and J ends lost 7 bases and 1 base respectively, with 20 bases between them. This CDR3 spans 16 amino acids. CDR1 and CDR2 from the germline V gene are MRHNA and SNTAGT. For the CDR3, the DNA is TGTGCCAGCACCCAAACCCTACAGGTAAGGTCCTACGAGCAGTACTTC. It encodes CASTQTLQVRSYEQYF.

The chain combines TRBV27 with TRBJ1-2; 9 nucleotides align to TRBD1. The CDR3 consists of 14 residues. In germline, CDR1 is MNHEY, CDR2 SMNVEV (reference sequence). The V segment lost 5 bases and the J segment 6 bases; nucleotides outside the gene matches: 7. Here the CDR3 DNA reads TGTGCCAGCAGTAATGGGGACAGGGTTGATGGCTACACCTTC. This translates into CASSNGDRVDGYTF.